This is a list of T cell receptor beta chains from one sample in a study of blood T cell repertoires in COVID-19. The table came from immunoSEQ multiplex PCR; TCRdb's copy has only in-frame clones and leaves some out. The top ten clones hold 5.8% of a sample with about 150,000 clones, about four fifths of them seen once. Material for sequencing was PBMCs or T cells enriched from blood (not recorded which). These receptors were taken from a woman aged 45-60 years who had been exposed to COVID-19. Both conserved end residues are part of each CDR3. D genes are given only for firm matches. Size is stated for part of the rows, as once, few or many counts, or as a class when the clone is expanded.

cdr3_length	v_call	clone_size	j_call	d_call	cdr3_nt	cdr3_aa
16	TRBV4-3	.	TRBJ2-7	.	TGCGCCAGCAGCCAAGATCTCAGCTCGTCCGGGTTGAAGCAGTACTTC	CASSQDLSSSGLKQYF
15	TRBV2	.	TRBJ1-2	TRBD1	TGTGCCAGCAGTGACGTAAGGGGGCCCTTCGATGGCTACACCTTC	CASSDVRGPFDGYTF
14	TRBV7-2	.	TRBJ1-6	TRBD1	TGTGCCAGCAGCCTGGACAGGACTAATTCACCCCTCCACTTT	CASSLDRTNSPLHF
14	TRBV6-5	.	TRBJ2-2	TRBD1	TGTGCCAGCAGTTATCAGGGGGACGCCGGGGAGCTGTTTTTT	CASSYQGDAGELFF
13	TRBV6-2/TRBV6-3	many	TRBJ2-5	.	TGTGCCAGCAGTTCCCGTGAAAGCGAGACCCAGTACTTC	CASSSRESETQYF
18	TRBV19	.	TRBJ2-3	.	TGTGCCAGTAGTATAAAGGCCAGGGGCCTTACCTTCACAGATACGCAGTATTTT	CASSIKARGLTFTDTQYF
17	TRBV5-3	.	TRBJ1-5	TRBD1	TGTGCCAGAAGCCTTTCTCAAGGGGGACAGGGGTTACAGCCCCAGCATTTT	CARSLSQGGQGLQPQHF
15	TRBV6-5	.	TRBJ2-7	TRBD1	TGTGCCAGCAGTTACTTTGGACAGGGAGCCTACGAGCAGTACTTC	CASSYFGQGAYEQYF
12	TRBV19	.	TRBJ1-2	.	TGTGCCAGTCACAGGGCTTCCTATGGCTACACCTTC	CASHRASYGYTF
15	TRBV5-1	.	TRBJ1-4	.	TGCGCCAGCTCCCCTGACCTTACAGGACCAGCGAAACTGTTTTTT	CASSPDLTGPAKLFF
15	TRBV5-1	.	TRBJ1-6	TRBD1	TGCGCCAGCAGCCTCGGGACAGTCTATAATTCACCCCTCCACTTT	CASSLGTVYNSPLHF
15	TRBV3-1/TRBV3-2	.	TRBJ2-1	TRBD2	TGTGCCAGCAGTCCCCGGGGGAGGGCCCCCAATGAGCAGTTCTTC	CASSPRGRAPNEQFF
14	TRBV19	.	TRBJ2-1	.	TGTGCCACCACGTCTAGTGGTACCTACAATGAGCAGTTCTTC	CATTSSGTYNEQFF
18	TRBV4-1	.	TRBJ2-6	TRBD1	TGCGCCAGCAGCCAACCGGGACAGGGGGTCTCTGGGGCCAACGTCCTGACTTTC	CASSQPGQGVSGANVLTF
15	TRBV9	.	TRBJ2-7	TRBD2	TGTGCCAGCAGCGTAGGAGGGACGGGGGGCTACGAGCAGTACTTC	CASSVGGTGGYEQYF
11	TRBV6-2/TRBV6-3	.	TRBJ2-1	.	TGTGCCAGCAGTCCCCAGGGGGAGCAGTTCTTC	CASSPQGEQFF
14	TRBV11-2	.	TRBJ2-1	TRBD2	TGTGCCAGCAGCTTCAGCGGGAGGGTAAATGAGCAGTTCTTC	CASSFSGRVNEQFF
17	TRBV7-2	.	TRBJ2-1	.	TGTGCCAGCAGCTTAAGAACTTCCTTAAGTGGGGGGAATGAGCAGTTCTTC	CASSLRTSLSGGNEQFF
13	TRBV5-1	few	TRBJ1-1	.	TGCGCCAGCAACAGGGAAGGGAACACTGAAGCTTTCTTT	CASNREGNTEAFF
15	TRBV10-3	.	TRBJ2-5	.	TGTGCCATCAGTGAGTTCGGGGTAGGGCAAGAGACCCAGTACTTC	CAISEFGVGQETQYF
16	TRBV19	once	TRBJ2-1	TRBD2	TGTGCCAGTAGCAAGGGCGGGAGGAGCTCCTACAATGAGCAGTTCTTC	CASSKGGRSSYNEQFF
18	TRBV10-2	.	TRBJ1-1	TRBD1	TGCGCCAGCACGGCCCGGGTCGGTGGGACAGCCTCAACAGGTGAAGCTTTCTTT	CASTARVGGTASTGEAFF
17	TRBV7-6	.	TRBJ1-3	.	TGTGCCAGCAGCTTATTCCCAGGGCCTGATTCCGGAAACACCATATATTTT	CASSLFPGPDSGNTIYF
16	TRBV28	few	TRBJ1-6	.	TGTGCCAGCAGTTTAGATCCGGGTTCCTATAATTCACCCCTCCACTTT	CASSLDPGSYNSPLHF
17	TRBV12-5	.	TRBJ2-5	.	TGTGCTAGTGGTTTATCCCAGGCAGCCAACAAAAATGGGACCCAGTACTTC	CASGLSQAANKNGTQYF
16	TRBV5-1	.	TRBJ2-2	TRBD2	TGCGCCACCCAGAGCCCGGGACTAGCGAGCGCCGGGGAGCTGTTTTTT	CATQSPGLASAGELFF
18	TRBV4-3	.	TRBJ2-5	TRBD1	TGCGCCAGCAGCCCAGGGGGCATTTCTGCAATGGGGCAAGAGACCCAGTACTTC	CASSPGGISAMGQETQYF
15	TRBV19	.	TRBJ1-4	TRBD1	TGTGCCAGTAGTCAATGGACAGGGCTCAATGAAAAACTGTTTTTT	CASSQWTGLNEKLFF
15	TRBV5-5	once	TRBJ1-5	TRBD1	TGTGCCAGCAGCTCGACAGGGGGCGCGGGACAGCCCCAGCATTTT	CASSSTGGAGQPQHF
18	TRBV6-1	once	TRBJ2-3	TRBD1	TGTGCCAGCAGTGAAGCTCACTCTGGACAGGGTAATAGAAATACGCAGTATTTT	CASSEAHSGQGNRNTQYF
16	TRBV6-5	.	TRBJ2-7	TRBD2	TGTGCCAGCAGTTACTCTGGGACTAGACTACTCTACGAGCAGTACTTC	CASSYSGTRLLYEQYF
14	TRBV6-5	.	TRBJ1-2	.	TGTGCCAGCAGTTACTCGAGCGGGACCAGTGGCTACACCTTC	CASSYSSGTSGYTF
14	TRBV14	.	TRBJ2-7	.	TGTGCCAGCAGCCAAGTCGCAGGGGCCTACGAGCAGTACTTC	CASSQVAGAYEQYF
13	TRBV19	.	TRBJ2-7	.	TGTGCCAGTAGTTTTGCGGGGAAGGACGAGCAGTACTTC	CASSFAGKDEQYF
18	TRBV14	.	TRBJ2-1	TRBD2	TGTGCCAGCAGCCAAGATATCGGTATGGCGGGAGGTTACAATGAGCAGTTCTTC	CASSQDIGMAGGYNEQFF
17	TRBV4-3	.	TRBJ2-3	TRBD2	TGCGCCAGCAGCCAAGAAGGGCTAGCGGGATCGGTAGATACGCAGTATTTT	CASSQEGLAGSVDTQYF
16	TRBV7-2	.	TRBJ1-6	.	TGTGCCAGCAGCTTAGTCGAGAGCTCCTATAATTCACCCCTCCACTTT	CASSLVESSYNSPLHF
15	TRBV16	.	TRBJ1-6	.	TGTGCCAGCAGCCAATTGCGGGGAACGGATTCACCCCTCCACTTT	CASSQLRGTDSPLHF
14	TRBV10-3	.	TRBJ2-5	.	TGTGCCATCCGCGGGGCGGCGGTCCAAGAGACCCAGTACTTC	CAIRGAAVQETQYF
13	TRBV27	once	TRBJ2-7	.	TGTGCCAGCAGTCCCGGACAGCCTTACGAGCAGTACTTC	CASSPGQPYEQYF
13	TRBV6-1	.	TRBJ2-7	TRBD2	TGTGCCGGCAGGACTAGCGGGATTTACGAGCAGTACTTC	CAGRTSGIYEQYF
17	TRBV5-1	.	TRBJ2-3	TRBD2	TGCGCCAGCAGCTCAGGGGCTAGCGGGAGGCTCACAGATACGCAGTATTTT	CASSSGASGRLTDTQYF
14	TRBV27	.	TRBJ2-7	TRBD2	TGTGCCAGCAGTTTAGGGAGGGCCGGGTACGAGCAGTACTTC	CASSLGRAGYEQYF
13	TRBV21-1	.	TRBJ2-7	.	TGTGCCAGCACCCTCCGGAGGTCCTACGAGCAGTACTTC	CASTLRRSYEQYF
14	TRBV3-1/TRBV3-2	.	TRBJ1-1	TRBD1	TGTGCCAAGATAACAGGGGCCACGTCTTCTGAAGCTTTCTTT	CAKITGATSSEAFF
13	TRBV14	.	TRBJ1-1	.	TGTGCCAGCAGCCAACAGGGTGTTGTTAGGGCTTTCTTT	CASSQQGVVRAFF
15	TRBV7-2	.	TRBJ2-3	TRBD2	TGTGCCAGCAGCTTAACGACTAGCGGGAAGGATACGCAGTATTTT	CASSLTTSGKDTQYF
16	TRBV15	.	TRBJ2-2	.	TGTGCCACCAGCAGAGAAGTTGGGGGGACCACCGGGGAGCTGTTTTTT	CATSREVGGTTGELFF
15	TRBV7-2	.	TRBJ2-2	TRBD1	TGTGCCAGCAGCCCTACAGGGGCACTCACCGGGGAGCTGTTTTTT	CASSPTGALTGELFF
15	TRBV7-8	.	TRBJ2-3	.	TGTGCCAGCAGCCCATTACTAGGGGGTACAGATACGCAGTATTTT	CASSPLLGGTDTQYF
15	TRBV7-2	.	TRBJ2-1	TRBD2	TGTGCCAGCAGCTTAGACAGCGGGGGGGCCCGGGAGCAGTTCTTC	CASSLDSGGAREQFF
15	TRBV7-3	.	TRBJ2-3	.	TGTGCCAGCAGCTCACAGGGGGGGGGCACAGATACGCAGTATTTT	CASSSQGGGTDTQYF
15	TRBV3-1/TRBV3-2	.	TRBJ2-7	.	TGTGCCAGCCCCAGGGACGGGGGTGGTTCCTACGAGCAGTACTTC	CASPRDGGGSYEQYF